A selection of T cell receptor beta chains follows, all from one sample in a study of shared clonotypes between healthy human individuals. Here immunoSEQ multiplex PCR was the method, and the copy in TCRdb shows in-frame clones only, minus some. The table shows about 2.4 million clones, with over 85% occurring only once. The sequencing sample was made of naive CD4+ T cells from PBMCs. The receptors originated from a young man in good health. Some clones in this sample may be carry-over from other donors' samples. The CDR3 runs from the conserved cysteine through the conserved F or W. The D gene is left open where the match is weak. For some rows the clone size is stated as once, few or many, or as a class when expanded; others skip it.

>NA|NA|TRBJ2-6|TRBV7-2
TGTGCCAGCAGCTTACGGTACAGAACCTCTGGGGCCAACGTCCTGACTTTC
CASSLRYRTSGANVLTF
>NA|NA|TRBJ1-2|TRBV9
TGTGCCAGCAGCCCGGGGGGCCCGTCACTGGGCTACACCTTC
CASSPGGPSLGYTF
>NA|NA|TRBJ1-2|TRBV28
TGTGCCAGCACCCAATGGGGAGCAGGGGTCAATGGTCTGGGCTATGGCTACACCTTC
CASTQWGAGVNGLGYGYTF
>NA|NA|TRBJ2-1|TRBV29-1
TGCAGCGTTGGATTCGGGAAGAGGGATGAGCAGTTCTTC
CSVGFGKRDEQFF
>TRBD2|once|TRBJ2-3|TRBV28
TGTGCCAGCAGTTCTCGGGGGCTCCGGACTAGCGGGAACACAGATACGCAGTATTTT
CASSSRGLRTSGNTDTQYF
>NA|NA|TRBJ2-7|TRBV5-1
TGCGCCAGCAGCTTGGGTACCGGCCCCTACGAGCAGTACTTC
CASSLGTGPYEQYF
>NA|NA|TRBJ1-4|TRBV28
TGTGCCAGCAGTTTATACCTCGGGACAACTAATGAAAAACTGTTTTTT
CASSLYLGTTNEKLFF
>TRBD2|NA|TRBJ2-3|TRBV5-1
TGCGCCAGCAGCTTTCAGCGGGAGAGAGATACGCAGTATTTT
CASSFQRERDTQYF
>NA|once|TRBJ2-7|TRBV5-1
TGCGCCAGCAGCTTAACAGGTGATTCAAGCGAGCAGTACTTC
CASSLTGDSSEQYF
>NA|once|TRBJ2-3|TRBV5-4
TGTGCCAGCAGCCCAGGGGGGAGCAGGAGCACAGATACGCAGTATTTT
CASSPGGSRSTDTQYF
>NA|once|TRBJ2-2|TRBV19
TGTGCCAGTAGTATAGCGAACAGGAACACCGGGGAGCTGTTTTTT
CASSIANRNTGELFF
>TRBD2|NA|TRBJ2-3|TRBV15
TGTGCCACTACGAGGGGACTAGTGACAGATACGCAGTATTTT
CATTRGLVTDTQYF
>TRBD1|NA|TRBJ1-2|TRBV30
TGTGCCTCCCAGGGGGCAGGGGACTATGGCTACACCTTC
CASQGAGDYGYTF
>NA|NA|TRBJ2-7|TRBV11-3
TGTGCCAGCAGCTTAATCCGGGGCCACGAGCAGTACTTC
CASSLIRGHEQYF
>NA|NA|TRBJ1-5|TRBV6-5
TGTGCCAGCAGTTACTCTGGGCGAAATCAGCCCCAGCATTTT
CASSYSGRNQPQHF
>TRBD1|NA|TRBJ2-7|TRBV9
TGTGCCAGCAGCCAGTTAGGACAGGGGTCCGAGCAGTACTTC
CASSQLGQGSEQYF
>NA|NA|TRBJ1-2|TRBV7-8
TGTGCCAGCAGCCTAGGGGGGTTTTATGGCTACACCTTC
CASSLGGFYGYTF
>NA|NA|TRBJ2-3|TRBV7-2
TGTGCCAGCAGCCCGAACAGGGCCGCGGATACGCAGTATTTT
CASSPNRAADTQYF
>NA|NA|TRBJ2-4|TRBV5-1
TGCGCCAGCAGCTTGGGCGCAGATTTAGCCAAAAACATTCAGTACTTC
CASSLGADLAKNIQYF
>NA|NA|TRBJ2-5|TRBV14
TGTGCCAGCAGCCAAGGAACAAGACAAGAGACCCAGTACTTC
CASSQGTRQETQYF
>TRBD1|NA|TRBJ2-7|TRBV5-4
TGTGCCAGCAGCCAAGGGGGCCGCGAGCAGTACTTC
CASSQGGREQYF
>TRBD1|few|TRBJ2-7|TRBV2
TGTGCCAGCAGTCGATCCGGGACAGTGGGGGACTACGAGCAGTACTTC
CASSRSGTVGDYEQYF
>TRBD1|NA|TRBJ1-5|TRBV5-1
TGCGCCAGCAGCCGGACAGGGGTATTAAATCAGCCCCAGCATTTT
CASSRTGVLNQPQHF
>NA|NA|TRBJ2-1|TRBV5-1
TGCGCCAGCAGCTTGGGATTTAGCAATGAGCAGTTCTTC
CASSLGFSNEQFF
>NA|NA|TRBJ1-5|TRBV6-1
TGTGCCAGCACCACAGGGTGGCAACCCCAGCATTTT
CASTTGWQPQHF
>TRBD2|NA|TRBJ2-4|TRBV2
TGTGCCAGCAGGGGACTAGCGGGAGGGGAAAACATTCAGTACTTC
CASRGLAGGENIQYF
>NA|NA|TRBJ2-1|TRBV11-3
TGTGCCAGCAGCTTAAGTCCCACTAGAAACAATGAGCAGTTCTTC
CASSLSPTRNNEQFF
>TRBD1|NA|TRBJ1-1|TRBV29-1
TGCAGCGTGGGTGTGACAGGGCGTGGGATCTTT
CSVGVTGRGIF
>TRBD2|NA|TRBJ2-3|TRBV7-2
TGTGCCAGCAGCAGGGGACTACACACAGATACGCAGTATTTT
CASSRGLHTDTQYF
>NA|NA|TRBJ2-1|TRBV9
TGTGCCAGCAGCGTAGATGGGGGCTCTAAGGAGCAGTTCTTC
CASSVDGGSKEQFF
>NA|NA|TRBJ1-1|TRBV18
TGTGCCAGCTCACCAGATAGGGGCGTCGAAGCTTTCTTT
CASSPDRGVEAFF
>TRBD2|NA|TRBJ2-2|TRBV11-3
TGTGCCAGCAGCTCACCAGCGGGCGGGAGGGAAACCGGGGAGCTGTTTTTT
CASSSPAGGRETGELFF
>TRBD2|once|TRBJ2-1|TRBV28
TGTGCCAGCAACCGACTAGCGGGAGTATACAATGAGCAGTTCTTC
CASNRLAGVYNEQFF
>NA|NA|TRBJ2-1|TRBV19
TGTGCCAGTAGTTCTGGGGCCTCCTGGGGTGAGCAGTTCTTC
CASSSGASWGEQFF
>TRBD2|NA|TRBJ2-5|TRBV7-3
TGTGCCAGCAGCTTAACGCTAGCGGGCGGTCCGGAGACCCAGTACTTC
CASSLTLAGGPETQYF
>TRBD1|NA|TRBJ1-1|TRBV28
TGTGCCGGGGCCGCTTTGGGACAGGGGGTTGGCACTGAAGCTTTCTTT
CAGAALGQGVGTEAFF
>TRBD2|once|TRBJ2-3|TRBV6-4
TGTGCCAGCAGTCCCGAGGAGGGAGGGACGCAGTATTTT
CASSPEEGGTQYF
>TRBD1|NA|TRBJ1-6|TRBV5-4
TGTGCCAGCAGCTTGGACAGGGGTATTGGTTCACCCCTCCACTTT
CASSLDRGIGSPLHF
>NA|once|TRBJ2-7|TRBV9
TGTGCCAGCAGCCCCTCGAGCGCGACGCTGACCTACGAGCAGTACTTC
CASSPSSATLTYEQYF
>NA|NA|TRBJ2-4|TRBV7-2
TGTGCCAGCAGCTTCGGAGGTGGTGGACAAAACATTCAGTACTTC
CASSFGGGGQNIQYF
>TRBD1|NA|TRBJ1-5|TRBV28
TGTGCCAGCAGGAATCACGGGACAGGAAACAATCAGCCCCAGCATTTT
CASRNHGTGNNQPQHF
>TRBD2|NA|TRBJ2-7|TRBV7-2
TGTGCCAGCAGCTACGCCGGGACTAGTGGAAACTACGAGCAGTACTTC
CASSYAGTSGNYEQYF
>NA|NA|TRBJ1-4|TRBV5-1
TGCGCCAGCAGCTTGGGAGGGCATTCAACTAATGAAAAACTGTTTTTT
CASSLGGHSTNEKLFF
>TRBD2|NA|TRBJ2-1|TRBV6-5
TGTGCCAGCAGCCAGAATTTAGCGGGACAAAATGAGCAGTTCTTC
CASSQNLAGQNEQFF
>NA|NA|TRBJ2-5|TRBV19
TGTGCCAGTAGCCCCCGGGGAGGAGGGGAGACCCAGTACTTC
CASSPRGGGETQYF
>NA|once|TRBJ1-1|TRBV7-8
TGTGCCAGCAGCTTACGGGACCCGGAAACTGAAGCTTTCTTT
CASSLRDPETEAFF
>NA|NA|TRBJ1-6|TRBV7-3
TGTGCCAGCAGCTCAGACAGTGCTAATTCACCCCTCCACTTT
CASSSDSANSPLHF
>TRBD1|once|TRBJ2-2|TRBV28
TGTGCCAGTTGGGACAGGGAGGGGACCGGGGAGCTGTTTTTT
CASWDREGTGELFF